A selection of T cell receptor beta chains follows, all from one sample in a study of resident and recirculating memory T cells in vitiligo. Measured with immunoSEQ multiplex PCR; TCRdb has only the in-frame clones, and not every one. The sample yields more than 65,000 clones, roughly 92% seen once. Sequencing was carried out using blood. These receptors were collected from a male donor with vitiligo. The CDR3 runs from the conserved cysteine through the conserved F or W. A D gene is named only where the DNA matches it firmly. Size is stated for part of the rows, as once, few or many counts, or as a class when the clone is expanded.

DNA: TGTGCCAGCAGCGTAGCCCGAGGGAACACTGAAGCTTTCTTT; CDR3: CASSVARGNTEAFF; V: TRBV9; size: .; J: TRBJ1-1; D: .
DNA: TGTGCCAGCAGCGTAGACGGGCTCCAGGGCGACGAGCAGTACTTC; CDR3: CASSVDGLQGDEQYF; V: TRBV9; size: .; J: TRBJ2-7; D: .
DNA: TGTGCCAGCAGCGTGGGACAGGGGACCTACGAGCAGTACTTC; CDR3: CASSVGQGTYEQYF; V: TRBV5-6; size: .; J: TRBJ2-7; D: TRBD1
DNA: TGTGCCAGCAGCGTAAACAAGAACACTGAAGCTTTCTTT; CDR3: CASSVNKNTEAFF; V: TRBV9; size: few; J: TRBJ1-1; D: .
DNA: TGTGCCAGCAGCTTAGTGAGGGGCTGGAGGAGGGACGGGTACACTGAAGCTTTCTTT; CDR3: CASSLVRGWRRDGYTEAFF; V: TRBV7-7; size: .; J: TRBJ1-1; D: .
DNA: TGCGCCAGCAGCTTCGGGGCGGGGATGAACACTGAAGCTTTCTTT; CDR3: CASSFGAGMNTEAFF; V: TRBV5-1; size: few; J: TRBJ1-1; D: .
DNA: TGTGCCAGTAGTACGGGACAGGAAAAGCCCCTGGGTGAAAAACTGTTTTTT; CDR3: CASSTGQEKPLGEKLFF; V: TRBV19; size: .; J: TRBJ1-4; D: TRBD1
DNA: TGTGCCAGCAGCTCAATACCTGGACAGAGTATTTACAATGAGCAGTTCTTC; CDR3: CASSSIPGQSIYNEQFF; V: TRBV5-4; size: .; J: TRBJ2-1; D: .
DNA: TGTGCCAGCATCCTTTACAATGAGCAGTTCTTC; CDR3: CASILYNEQFF; V: TRBV5-5; size: .; J: TRBJ2-1; D: .
DNA: TGTGCCAGCAGTTATCGGGGTTCCACTGAAGCTTTCTTT; CDR3: CASSYRGSTEAFF; V: TRBV6-5; size: .; J: TRBJ1-1; D: .
DNA: TGTGCCAGCAACTACAGGGGGGAGAACACTGAAGCTTTCTTT; CDR3: CASNYRGENTEAFF; V: TRBV28; size: .; J: TRBJ1-1; D: TRBD1
DNA: TGTGCCAGTAGTCTACAGCGGGGGCCTTACAATGAGCAGTTCTTC; CDR3: CASSLQRGPYNEQFF; V: TRBV19; size: .; J: TRBJ2-1; D: TRBD2
DNA: TGCGCCAGCAGCCAATCGGTGACCGGGACAGGGTTTTACGAGCAGTACTTC; CDR3: CASSQSVTGTGFYEQYF; V: TRBV4-3; size: .; J: TRBJ2-7; D: TRBD1
DNA: TGTGCCATCAGTGAGTCCTTGAGGACTGAAGCTTTCTTT; CDR3: CAISESLRTEAFF; V: TRBV10-3; size: .; J: TRBJ1-1; D: .
DNA: TGTGCCAGCAAAGTTAGGGCGGGGAACACTGAAGCTTTCTTT; CDR3: CASKVRAGNTEAFF; V: TRBV6-5; size: many; J: TRBJ1-1; D: .
DNA: TGTGCCAGTAGTTCCCGTATGAACACTGAAGCTTTCTTT; CDR3: CASSSRMNTEAFF; V: TRBV19; size: .; J: TRBJ1-1; D: .
DNA: TGTGCCCTCGGTCCCTCAAGAGTGGTCACAGATACGCAGTATTTT; CDR3: CALGPSRVVTDTQYF; V: TRBV6-6; size: .; J: TRBJ2-3; D: .
DNA: TGTGCCAGCAGCGTAGAGGGACAGGGGAGTGACATTCAGTACTTC; CDR3: CASSVEGQGSDIQYF; V: TRBV9; size: .; J: TRBJ2-4; D: TRBD1
DNA: TGTGCCAGTAGTATCGGGCAGGGGTTGGTCTCCTACGAGCAGTACTTC; CDR3: CASSIGQGLVSYEQYF; V: TRBV19; size: .; J: TRBJ2-7; D: .
DNA: TGTGCCAGCAGCCTCGGACAGACCAGCTCTGGAAACACCATATATTTT; CDR3: CASSLGQTSSGNTIYF; V: TRBV9; size: .; J: TRBJ1-3; D: .
DNA: TGTGCCAGCATCCGGGGGGGCAGGGAAGCTTTCTTT; CDR3: CASIRGGREAFF; V: TRBV6-1; size: .; J: TRBJ1-1; D: .
DNA: TGTGCCAGCAGTTTTTCCTCCATAGGAGACTATGGCTACACCTTC; CDR3: CASSFSSIGDYGYTF; V: TRBV6-5; size: .; J: TRBJ1-2; D: .
DNA: TGTGCCAGTAGTATAATAGCGGGGGCGGGAAATGAGCAGTTCTTC; CDR3: CASSIIAGAGNEQFF; V: TRBV19; size: .; J: TRBJ2-1; D: TRBD2
DNA: TGTGCCAGCAGCTCGTACGGGGGGGGCAGCACAGATACGCAGTATTTT; CDR3: CASSSYGGGSTDTQYF; V: TRBV7-8; size: .; J: TRBJ2-3; D: TRBD2
DNA: TGTGCCAGCAGCCAAGATAGGGGGTACAATGAGCAGTTCTTC; CDR3: CASSQDRGYNEQFF; V: TRBV4-2; size: .; J: TRBJ2-1; D: .
DNA: TGTGCCAGCAGAATTACAGGGACCGAAGCTTTCTTT; CDR3: CASRITGTEAFF; V: TRBV7-9; size: .; J: TRBJ1-1; D: .
DNA: TGTGCCAGTAGTACCTATCCAGGGGGCGGAGGTGCTTTCTTT; CDR3: CASSTYPGGGGAFF; V: TRBV19; size: once; J: TRBJ1-1; D: TRBD1
DNA: TGTGCCAGCCTAGGCGGGGTCTATGGCTATGGCTACACCTTC; CDR3: CASLGGVYGYGYTF; V: TRBV6-1; size: .; J: TRBJ1-2; D: .
DNA: TGTGCCCCCCTCCGAGGGGGACAGAACACCGGGGAGCTGTTTTTT; CDR3: CAPLRGGQNTGELFF; V: TRBV15; size: .; J: TRBJ2-2; D: .
DNA: TGTGCCAGCAGCGCTCGGGGGACCCCGGGTACGCAGTATTTT; CDR3: CASSARGTPGTQYF; V: TRBV9; size: .; J: TRBJ2-3; D: .
DNA: TGTGCCAGCAGTCGGACAGGCCCGAACACCGGGGAGCTGTTTTTT; CDR3: CASSRTGPNTGELFF; V: TRBV6-5; size: .; J: TRBJ2-2; D: TRBD1
DNA: TGTGCCAGCAGGCACCCGTCGGGGGAGCAGTTCTTC; CDR3: CASRHPSGEQFF; V: TRBV5-8; size: once; J: TRBJ2-1; D: .